The 7 T cell receptor beta chains below all came from one sample that was sequenced in a study of cytomegalovirus exposure and HLA in healthy donors (dated by TCRdb to about 2017). The method was the immunoSEQ multiplex PCR assay. A mixture of 60 forward primers for TCR Vbeta segments and 13 reverse primers for TCR Jbeta segments was used in the multiplex PCR. In its TCRdb copy, this immuneACCESS table keeps in-frame sequences only and misses some clones. Where compared with another copy, unresolved V genes explain less than half of these, and the others have no known cause. This sample lists about 130,000 clones; 81% were detected once. The ten biggest clones cover 5.5% to 7% of the sample. The sequenced material came from PBMCs. The receptors derive from a woman aged 40 to 50 in good health and CMV-seropositive.

The V gene is TRBV10-3, the J gene TRBJ2-3; 9 bases match TRBD1. This CDR3 contains 15 residues. The V segment lost 2 bases and the J segment 0 bases; nucleotides outside the gene matches: 0. Germline V gene lookup returns CDR1 ENHRY and CDR2 SYGVKD. CDR3: CAISETGGSTDTQYF. In DNA, the CDR3 is TGTGCCATCAGTGAGACAGGGGGCAGCACAGATACGCAGTATTTT.

This clone was picked up a small number of times. The J gene is TRBJ2-1, the V gene TRBV7-6, with 10 positions matching TRBD2. This CDR3 has 16 amino acids. The germline gives CDR1 SGHVS, CDR2 FNYEAQ. The V segment lost 9 bases and the J segment 3 bases; nucleotides outside the gene matches: 11. CDR3 in DNA: TGTGCCAGTGAAGAAGCGGGGGGGGGAGGCTACAATGAGCAGTTCTTC. It translates to CASEEAGGGGYNEQFF.

This clone occurred once. The V and J genes are TRBV19 and TRBJ2-6; D not resolved. Germline values: CDR1 LNHDA, CDR2 SQIVND (reference sequence). V was cut by 7 bases and J by 0 bases, with 7 bases left in between. The CDR3 length is 14 residues. The CDR3 DNA is TGTGCCAGTACCGAGAGCTCTGGGGCCAACGTCCTGACTTTC. The encoded protein is CASTESSGANVLTF.

The gene calls are TRBV27 and TRBJ1-1; D uncertain. This CDR3 has 14 residues. V was clipped by 0 bases and J by 6 bases, with 11 bases between them. Germline loops: CDR1 MNHEY, CDR2 SMNVEV (reference sequence). The CDR3 here is CASSLSAGFAEAFF. DNA for the CDR3: TGTGCCAGCAGTTTATCCGCGGGTTTCGCTGAAGCTTTCTTT.

This sequence joins TRBV7-8 and TRBJ2-4; 9 bases agree with TRBD1. The V gene's germline CDR1 is SGHVS and CDR2 FQNEAQ. Unmatched junction bases numbered 7, after V lost 3 bases and J lost 7 bases. There are 15 residues in the CDR3. This CDR3 reads CASSFQGTGSNIQYF. DNA of the CDR3: TGTGCCAGCAGCTTCCAGGGGACAGGGTCGAACATTCAGTACTTC.

Comments on this clone: The sample carries other DNA sequences with the same CDR3. The V gene is TRBV4-1, the J gene TRBJ1-1; D possibly corresponds to TRBD1 (5 bases). Germline loops: CDR1 MGHRA, CDR2 YSYEKL. This CDR3 has 13 amino acids. Trimming removed 6 bases from V and 7 bases from J, with 15 bases in between. The CDR3 loop reads CASSQGRQNEAFF. Here the CDR3 DNA reads TGCGCCAGCAGTCAGGGCCGGCAGAATGAAGCTTTCTTT.

The gene calls are TRBV11-2 and TRBJ2-1; tentative D call: TRBD1 (10 bases). Trimming took off 6 bases at V and 4 bases at J, with 25 bases between the two ends. This CDR3 contains 18 residues. The germline CDR1 and CDR2 sequences are SGHAT and FQNNGV. CDR3 loop: CASRPGTGESGRYNEQFF. The DNA for the CDR3 is TGTGCCAGCAGACCCGGGACAGGGGAGAGCGGGAGGTACAATGAGCAGTTCTTC.